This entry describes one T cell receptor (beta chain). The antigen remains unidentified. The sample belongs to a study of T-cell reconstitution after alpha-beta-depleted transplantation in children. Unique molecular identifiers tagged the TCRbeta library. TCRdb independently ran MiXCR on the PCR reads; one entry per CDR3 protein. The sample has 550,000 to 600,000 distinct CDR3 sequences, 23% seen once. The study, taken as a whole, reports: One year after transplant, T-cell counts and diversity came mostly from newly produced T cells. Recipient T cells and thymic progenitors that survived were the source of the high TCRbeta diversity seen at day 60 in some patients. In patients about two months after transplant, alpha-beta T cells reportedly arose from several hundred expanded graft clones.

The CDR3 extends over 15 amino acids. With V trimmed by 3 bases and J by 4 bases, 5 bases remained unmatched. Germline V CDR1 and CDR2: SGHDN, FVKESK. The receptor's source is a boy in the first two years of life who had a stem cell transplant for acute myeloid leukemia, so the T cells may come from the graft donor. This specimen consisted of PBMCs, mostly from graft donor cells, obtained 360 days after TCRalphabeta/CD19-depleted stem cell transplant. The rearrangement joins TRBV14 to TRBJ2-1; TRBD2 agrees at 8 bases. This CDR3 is CASSQLAGIYNEQFF. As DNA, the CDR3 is TGTGCCAGCAGCCAGCTAGCGGGTATATACAATGAGCAGTTCTTC.